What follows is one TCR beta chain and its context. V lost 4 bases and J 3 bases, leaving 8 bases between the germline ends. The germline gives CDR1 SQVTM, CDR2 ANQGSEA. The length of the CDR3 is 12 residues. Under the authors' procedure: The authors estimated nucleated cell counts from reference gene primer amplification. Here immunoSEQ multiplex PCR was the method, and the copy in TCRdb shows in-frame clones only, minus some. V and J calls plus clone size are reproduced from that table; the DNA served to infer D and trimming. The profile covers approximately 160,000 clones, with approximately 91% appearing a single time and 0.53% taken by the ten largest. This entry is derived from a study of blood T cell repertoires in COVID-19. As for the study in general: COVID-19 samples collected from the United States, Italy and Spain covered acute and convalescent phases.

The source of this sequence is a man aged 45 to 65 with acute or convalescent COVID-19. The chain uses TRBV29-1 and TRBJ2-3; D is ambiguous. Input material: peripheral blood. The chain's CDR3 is CSVGRRTDTQYF. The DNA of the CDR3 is TGCAGCGTTGGACGCAGGACAGATACGCAGTATTTT.